This TCR beta chain is from a study of T cell responses to AZD1222 COVID-19 vaccine. Study context: Pooling was applied to second doses at about 4 or about 12 weeks.

V was pared by 1 base and J by 9 bases, with 7 bases between. This CDR3 is built from 12 residues. CDR1 and CDR2 from the germline V gene are SNHLY and FYNNEI. For this clone: Its antigen is as yet unknown.

Whole-study results and caveats: Reportedly, nearly half the spike-specific TCRs target unmutated variant regions.

Clones were sequenced by immunoSEQ multiplex PCR, and TCRdb holds only the in-frame ones, with some missing. The table lists 150,000 or so clones, 80% to 95% of them singletons. The origin of this receptor is an adult in good health. The chain uses TRBV2 and TRBJ2-1; no clear D gene. Sequencing was performed on peripheral blood, taken on day 0 of AZD1222 vaccination. The CDR3 coding sequence is TGTGCCAGCAGTGAAGGGGAAGTTGAGCAGTTCTTC. Translating it yields CASSEGEVEQFF.